This record concerns one T cell receptor beta chain sequence. Its antigen remains unidentified. Germline V gene lookup returns CDR1 PRHDT and CDR2 FYEKMQ (reference sequence). The junction had 11 bases not matched to a gene; V was cut back by 6 bases and J by 1 base. The CDR3 covers 17 residues. The sample comes from a study of blood T cells in healthy people across ages. Whole-study context: T cells yielded about one barcoded beta molecule per two cells through template switching. Study-level points and caveats: PBMCs that were unsorted prevented a conclusive naive versus antigen-experienced comparison.

A second PCR, run for about 7 to 12 cycles, used a sample-barcoded 5' primer plus a J-beta primer mix. Tags on each cDNA molecule came from a template-switch adaptor with 12 random nucleotides. MiXCR was run by TCRdb on the 5' RACE reads, yielding one entry per CDR3 protein. Of 800,000 to 950,000 distinct CDR3 sequences in the sample, roughly 52% are singletons; the top ten hold around an eighth. The V and J genes are TRBV13 and TRBJ2-5; 10 bases line up with TRBD2. The origin of this receptor is a man between 25 and 39 years old in good health. The specimen sequenced was blood. DNA of the CDR3: TGTGCCAGCAGGCCCCTGGCTAGCGGGAGTTCCCAAGAGACCCAGTACTTC. Its protein product is CASRPLASGSSQETQYF.